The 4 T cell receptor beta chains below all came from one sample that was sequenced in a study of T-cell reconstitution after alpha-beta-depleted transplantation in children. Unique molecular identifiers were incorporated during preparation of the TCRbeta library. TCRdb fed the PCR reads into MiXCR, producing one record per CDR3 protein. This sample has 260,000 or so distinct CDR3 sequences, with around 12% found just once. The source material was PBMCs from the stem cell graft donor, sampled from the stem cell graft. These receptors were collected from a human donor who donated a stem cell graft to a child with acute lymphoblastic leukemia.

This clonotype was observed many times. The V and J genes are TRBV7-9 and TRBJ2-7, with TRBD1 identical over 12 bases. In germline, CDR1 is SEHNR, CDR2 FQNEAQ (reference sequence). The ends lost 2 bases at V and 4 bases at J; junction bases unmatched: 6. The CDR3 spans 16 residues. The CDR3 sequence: CASSLRGTGGSYEQYF. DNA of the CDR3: TGTGCCAGCAGCTTAAGGGGGACAGGGGGCAGTTACGAGCAGTACTTC.

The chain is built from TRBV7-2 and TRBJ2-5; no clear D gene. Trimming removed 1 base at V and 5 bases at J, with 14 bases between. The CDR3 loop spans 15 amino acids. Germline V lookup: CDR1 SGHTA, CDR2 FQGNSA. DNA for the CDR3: TGTGCCAGCAGCTTAGTCTCCCGTTCCGGGGAGACCCAGTACTTC. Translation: CASSLVSRSGETQYF.

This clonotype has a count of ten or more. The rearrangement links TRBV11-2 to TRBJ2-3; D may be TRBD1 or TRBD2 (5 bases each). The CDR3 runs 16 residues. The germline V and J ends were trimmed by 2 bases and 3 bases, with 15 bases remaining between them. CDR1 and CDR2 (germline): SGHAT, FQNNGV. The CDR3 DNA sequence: TGTGCCAGCAGCTTATTGGGGGAAACTCCGACAGATACGCAGTATTTT. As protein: CASSLLGETPTDTQYF.

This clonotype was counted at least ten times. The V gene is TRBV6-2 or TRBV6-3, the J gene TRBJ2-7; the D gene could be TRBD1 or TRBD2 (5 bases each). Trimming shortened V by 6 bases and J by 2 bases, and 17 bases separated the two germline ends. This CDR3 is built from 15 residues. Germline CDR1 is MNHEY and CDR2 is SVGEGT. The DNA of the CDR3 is TGTGCCAGCAGGTTAGGGACCACGAGAACCTACGAGCAGTACTTC. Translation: CASRLGTTRTYEQYF.